The next 27 T cell receptor beta chains were all read from a single sample in a study of blood T cell repertoires in COVID-19. Libraries were prepared by immunoSEQ multiplex PCR; TCRdb keeps only in-frame clonotypes and omits some of them. The data hold approximately 99,000 clones, with about two thirds observed a single time. Source material: peripheral blood. The origin of the receptors is a woman aged 40 to 50 with acute or convalescent COVID-19.

The J gene is TRBJ2-6, the V gene TRBV4-3, with 7 positions matching TRBD2. Looked up from germline, CDR1 is LGHNA and CDR2 is YSLEER. The V segment lost 1 base and the J segment 0 bases; nucleotides outside the gene matches: 6. The CDR3 runs to 18 residues. The DNA for the CDR3 is TGCGCCAGCAGCCAAGGGGGGGGAATGCGCTCTGGGGCCAACGTCCTGACTTTC. This translates into CASSQGGGMRSGANVLTF.

The table lists this clone with a few counts. The chain employs TRBV7-2 and TRBJ1-2; D is possibly TRBD1 (5 bases). In germline, CDR1 is SGHTA, CDR2 FQGNSA. Trimming took off 5 bases at V and 7 bases at J, with 17 bases between the two ends. This CDR3 comprises 14 residues. The CDR3 DNA reads TGTGCCAGCAGCCCGCAGGGTCAGAGATCTGGCTACACCTTC. Translated, it gives CASSPQGQRSGYTF.

The chain recombines TRBV30 with TRBJ2-2, with D uncertain. Germline V gene sequence: CDR1 GTSNPN, CDR2 SVGIG (reference sequence). V gave up 2 bases and J gave up 2 bases, with 12 bases separating them. The CDR3 spans 15 residues. DNA for the CDR3: TGTGCCTGGAGTTCCCCAGAAAGAAACACCGGGGAGCTGTTTTTT. It specifies CAWSSPERNTGELFF.

The V call is TRBV11-2, the J call TRBJ2-3; the D gene is possibly TRBD2 (6 bases). The CDR3 covers 15 residues. Per germline, CDR1 SGHAT and CDR2 FQNNGV. V was pared by 5 bases and J by 3 bases, with 15 bases between. The CDR3 region is CASSPAGGRTDTQYF. The CDR3 nucleotides read TGTGCCAGCAGCCCAGCGGGTGGTCGGACAGATACGCAGTATTTT.

This clone appeared a few times. The chain couples TRBV18 to TRBJ2-5, with 8 nucleotides matching TRBD1. The V segment lost 8 bases and the J segment 7 bases; nucleotides outside the gene matches: 15. CDR1 is KGHSH and CDR2 is LQKENI in the germline V gene. The CDR3 runs 15 residues. The CDR3 loop is CASTSMNGQGGTQYF. CDR3 nucleotides: TGTGCCAGCACTTCCATGAACGGACAGGGAGGGACCCAGTACTTC.

This clone has only a few counts. This chain uses TRBV18 with TRBJ2-1, with D unclear. Germline-derived CDR1 and CDR2 are KGHSH and LQKENI. V lost 8 bases, J lost 5 bases, and 22 bases lay in between. The CDR3 contains 16 residues. The CDR3 is CASTVALSQRNNEQFF. CDR3 in DNA: TGTGCCAGCACCGTTGCCCTTAGCCAAAGAAACAATGAGCAGTTCTTC.

V is TRBV7-2 and J is TRBJ2-7; D is ambiguous. Germline lookup yields CDR1 SGHTA and CDR2 FQGNSA. Trimming cost V 2 bases and J 1 base, with 12 bases left between them. CDR3 length: 15 residues. CDR3: CASSLSPTWSYEQYF. The CDR3 bases are TGTGCCAGCAGCTTATCACCGACTTGGTCCTACGAGCAGTACTTC.

The chain uses TRBV11-2 and TRBJ2-4; 8 bases are a match to TRBD1. This CDR3 comprises 13 residues. The germline V gene has CDR1 SGHAT and CDR2 FQNNGV. Trimming at V came to 3 bases and at J to 5 bases, leaving 0 bases not matched to a gene. CDR3 DNA: TGTGCCAGCAGCTTGGGACAGGAAAACATTCAGTACTTC. This encodes CASSLGQENIQYF.

This clone has only a few counts. The chain recombines TRBV10-1 with TRBJ1-2; tentative D call: TRBD1 (6 bases). With 3 bases removed from V and 3 bases from J, the gap between germline ends came to 17 bases. The V gene's germline CDR1 is WNHNN and CDR2 SYGVQD (reference sequence). The CDR3 has 16 residues. CDR3 sequence (DNA): TGCGCCAGCAGTGACCCTCTCTATGGACAGTACTATGGCTACACCTTC. This translates into CASSDPLYGQYYGYTF.

This chain uses TRBV28 with TRBJ1-1; a possible D gene is TRBD1 (5 bases). There are 12 residues in the CDR3. The ends were cut back, 4 bases at V and 6 bases at J, with 9 bases in the middle. Germline V lookup: CDR1 MDHEN, CDR2 SYDVKM. In nucleotides, the CDR3 is TGTGCCAGCAGTTCGGGACTTTCTGAAGCTTTCTTT. This encodes CASSSGLSEAFF.

This clone ranks as medium-sized (0.01 to 0.1%). The chain joins TRBV28 to TRBJ2-7; TRBD1 is a possible D gene (6 bases). In germline, CDR1 is MDHEN, CDR2 SYDVKM. The CDR3 spans 16 residues. V was pared by 4 bases and J by 3 bases, with 19 bases between. The CDR3 loop reads CASSSQTGLGGYEQYF. The CDR3 DNA reads as TGTGCCAGCAGTTCCCAAACAGGGCTCGGAGGCTACGAGCAGTACTTC. The whole variable domain, filled in from reference TRBV28 and TRBJ2-7, reads DVKVTQSSRYLVKRTGEKVFLECVQDMDHENMFWYRQDPGLGLRLIYFSYDVKMKEKGDIPEGYSVSREKKERFSLILESASTNQTSMYLCASSSQTGLGGYEQYFGPGTRLTVT.

This clone has just a few counts. J is TRBJ1-6 and V is TRBV9, with 7 bases matching TRBD1. Trimming took 4 bases from V and 1 from J; bases not matched to a gene: 2. The germline gives CDR1 SGDLS, CDR2 YYNGEE. The CDR3 consists of 15 residues. For the CDR3, the DNA is TGTGCCAGCAGCCCACAGGGGTCCTATAATTCACCCCTCCACTTT. Its translation is CASSPQGSYNSPLHF.

The chain links TRBV7-2 to TRBJ2-2; maybe TRBD2 (5 bases). Trimming took 5 bases from V and 7 from J, leaving 11 bases between them. Per the germline V gene, CDR1 is SGHTA and CDR2 is FQGNSA. This CDR3 is built from 13 residues. CDR3 DNA: TGTGCCAGCAGCCCGGAGGCCGGCGGGGAGCTGTTTTTT. This codes for CASSPEAGGELFF.

A single count supports this clone. This chain links TRBV10-2 with TRBJ1-4; no firm D call. V was clipped by 0 bases and J by 3 bases, with 20 bases between them. Germline assignment: CDR1 WSHSY and CDR2 SAAADI. This CDR3 has 19 amino acids. The CDR3 spells CASSESRSPPSVANEKLFF. In DNA, the CDR3 is TGCGCCAGCAGTGAGTCGAGGTCGCCCCCCTCTGTGGCTAATGAAAAACTGTTTTTT.

The gene calls are TRBV5-4 and TRBJ1-2; D possibly corresponds to TRBD1 (5 bases). Per germline, CDR1 SGHNT and CDR2 YYREEE (reference sequence). Trimming cost V 4 bases and J 3 bases, with 16 bases left between them. The CDR3 runs to 15 residues. CDR3 DNA sequence: TGTGCCAGCAGCCTTACCGGCGGGACTTACTATGGCTACACCTTC. Residues: CASSLTGGTYYGYTF.

The chain joins TRBV11-2 to TRBJ2-1; 8 positions match TRBD2. The CDR3 covers 16 residues. V was pared by 1 base and J by 7 bases, with 9 bases of the junction left unmatched. Germline CDR1 SGHAT, CDR2 FQNNGV. Here the CDR3 DNA reads TGTGCCAGCAGCTTAGTTCGGGGGGGTAAGGGGAATGAGCAGTTCTTC. Amino acid sequence: CASSLVRGGKGNEQFF.

The chain has TRBV5-4 and TRBJ2-7, with a tentative D call TRBD2 (6 bases). Trimming cost V 5 bases and J 3 bases, with 18 bases left between them. Germline lookup yields CDR1 SGHNT and CDR2 YYREEE (reference sequence). This CDR3 has 15 amino acids. The CDR3 DNA follows: TGTGCCAGCAGTCGACCGGGACTGTTCAACTACGAGCAGTACTTC. It translates to CASSRPGLFNYEQYF.

The rearrangement joins TRBV18 to TRBJ2-1; 9 bases are shared with TRBD1. J gave up 7 bases and V 4 bases, and 8 bases lay outside the gene matches. The germline gives CDR1 KGHSH, CDR2 LQKENI. This CDR3 is built from 15 residues. Here the CDR3 DNA reads TGTGCCAGCTCACTACCGGGACAGGGATGGAATGAGCAGTTCTTC. Translated: CASSLPGQGWNEQFF.

The chain employs TRBV7-9 and TRBJ2-3; D is undetermined. Trimming took off 3 bases at V and 0 bases at J, with 10 bases between the two ends. Germline V CDR1 and CDR2: SEHNR, FQNEAQ (reference sequence). The CDR3 sequence is 15 residues long. The CDR3 nucleotides read TGTGCCAGCAGCTTGGGCAGTGCTAGCACAGATACGCAGTATTTT. Its translation is CASSLGSASTDTQYF. The variable domain in full, with the rest retrieved from reference TRBV7-9 and TRBJ2-3, is DTGVSQNPRHKITKRGQNVTFRCDPISEHNRLYWYRQTLGQGPEFLTYFQNEAQLEKSRLLSDRFSAERPKGSFSTLEIQRTEQGDSAMYLCASSLGSASTDTQYFGPGTRLTVL.

There are a few counts of this clone. The rearrangement uses TRBV2 and TRBJ2-5; TRBD2 matches at 9 bases. V dropped 4 bases and J dropped 2; count of bases not matched to a gene: 14. The CDR3 totals 18 residues. Germline V CDR1 and CDR2: SNHLY, FYNNEI. This CDR3 reads CASSGEAGGRSVQETQYF. CDR3 DNA: TGTGCCAGCAGTGGGGAGGCGGGGGGGCGATCCGTTCAAGAGACCCAGTACTTC.

This clone has only a few counts. The genes are TRBV4-3 and TRBJ1-2; the D is unclear. V lost 0 bases and J lost 8, with 13 bases in between. Germline CDR1 reads LGHNA; CDR2 reads YSLEER. The length of the CDR3 is 14 residues. This CDR3 reads CASSQDRLIGGYTF. CDR3 DNA sequence: TGCGCCAGCAGCCAAGATCGACTCATTGGGGGCTACACCTTC.

V is TRBV13 and J is TRBJ2-7; the D gene is possibly TRBD1 (6 bases). The CDR3 sequence is 15 residues long. The V end lost 5 bases, the J end lost 2 bases, and 16 bases lay between the germline ends. The V gene's germline CDR1 is PRHDT and CDR2 FYEKMQ (reference sequence). CDR3 amino acids: CASSPRGLPTYEQYF. For the CDR3, the DNA is TGTGCCAGCAGCCCCAGGGGCCTCCCTACCTACGAGCAGTACTTC.

This clone was seen more than once but under ten times. This sequence joins TRBV3-1 (or the pseudogene TRBV3-2) and TRBJ2-1; D perhaps matches TRBD2 (7 bases). The ends were cut back, 5 bases at V and 7 bases at J, with 18 bases in the middle. The CDR3 runs to 15 residues. Germline V gives CDR1 LGHDT, CDR2 YNNKEL (reference sequence). The CDR3 loop is CASSSFGGPGNEQFF. CDR3 nucleotide sequence: TGTGCCAGCAGCTCCTTCGGGGGGCCGGGGAATGAGCAGTTCTTC.

This chain connects TRBV9 to TRBJ1-6; TRBD1 is a possible D gene (6 bases). This CDR3 is 14 amino acids long. Trimming stripped 4 bases from V and 5 bases from J, with 10 bases between. Germline V gene lookup returns CDR1 SGDLS and CDR2 YYNGEE. DNA of the CDR3: TGTGCCAGCAGCCCGACAGGAGATAATTCACCCCTCCACTTT. It encodes CASSPTGDNSPLHF. Based on the CDR3 plus reference TRBV9 and TRBJ1-6, the full variable domain is DSGVTQTPKHLITATGQRVTLRCSPRSGDLSVYWYQQSLDQGLQFLIQYYNGEERAKGNILERFSAQQFPDLHSELNLSSLELGDSALYFCASSPTGDNSPLHFGNGTRLTVT.

The V and J genes are TRBV5-1 and TRBJ2-5; D perhaps matches TRBD1 (5 bases). V was trimmed by 1 base and J by 5 bases, leaving 12 bases between them. The CDR3 spans 14 residues. Per the germline V gene, CDR1 is SGHRS and CDR2 is YFSETQ. Here the CDR3 DNA reads TGCGCCAGCAGCTTGTGGGGCGCCGGGGAGACCCAGTACTTC. Translating it yields CASSLWGAGETQYF.

The chain is built from TRBV9 and TRBJ2-5; 8 nucleotides match TRBD1. The CDR3 is 14 amino acids. Unmatched junction bases numbered 4, after V lost 0 bases and J lost 6 bases. From germline, CDR1 is SGDLS and CDR2 YYNGEE. This CDR3 is CASSVGRQGQTQYF. DNA for the CDR3: TGTGCCAGCAGCGTAGGTCGACAGGGGCAGACCCAGTACTTC.

The V call is TRBV3-1 (or the pseudogene TRBV3-2), the J call TRBJ1-5, with D tentatively TRBD1 (5 bases). The germline gives CDR1 LGHDT, CDR2 YNNKEL (reference sequence). V lost 3 bases to trimming and J lost 4 bases, with 10 bases between them. The CDR3 spans 14 residues. CDR3 nucleotide sequence: TGTGCCAGCAGCCACTATGGGGCGAATCAGCCCCAGCATTTT. Translating gives CASSHYGANQPQHF.